This T cell receptor (beta chain) was observed in a study of T cell changes during pregnancy in multiple sclerosis. TCRdb's table, derived via immunoSEQ multiplex PCR, lists solely in-frame clones and lacks some. The sample records under 80,000 clones, around nine tenths being singletons. The sequence came from a female donor in good health, enrolled as a control in a pregnancy study. The sequenced sample was peripheral blood, obtained after pregnancy.

In DNA form, the CDR3 reads TGTGCCAGCAGTGGGGCTAGCGGGGGGCGGTCCTCCTACGAGCAGTACTTC. It yields the protein CASSGASGGRSSYEQYF. The V call is TRBV11-2, the J call TRBJ2-7; 11 positions agree with TRBD2. Germline CDR1 is SGHAT and CDR2 is FQNNGV. Trimming removed 6 bases from V and 0 bases from J; junction bases left unmatched: 10. The CDR3 is 17 residues long.